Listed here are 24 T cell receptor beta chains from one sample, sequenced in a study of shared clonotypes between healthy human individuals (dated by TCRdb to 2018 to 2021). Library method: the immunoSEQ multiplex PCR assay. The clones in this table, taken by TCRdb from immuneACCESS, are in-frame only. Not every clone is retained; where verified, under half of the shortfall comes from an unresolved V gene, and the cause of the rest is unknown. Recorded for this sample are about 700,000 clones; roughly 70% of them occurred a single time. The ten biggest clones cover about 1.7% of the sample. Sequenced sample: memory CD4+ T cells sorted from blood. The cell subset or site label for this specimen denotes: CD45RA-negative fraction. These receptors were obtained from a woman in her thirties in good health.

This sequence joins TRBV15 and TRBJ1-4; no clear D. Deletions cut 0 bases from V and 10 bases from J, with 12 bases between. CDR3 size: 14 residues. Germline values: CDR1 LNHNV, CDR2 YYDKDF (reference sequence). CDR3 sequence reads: CATSREGLVGKLFF. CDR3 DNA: TGTGCCACCAGCAGAGAGGGCCTAGTCGGAAAACTGTTTTTT.

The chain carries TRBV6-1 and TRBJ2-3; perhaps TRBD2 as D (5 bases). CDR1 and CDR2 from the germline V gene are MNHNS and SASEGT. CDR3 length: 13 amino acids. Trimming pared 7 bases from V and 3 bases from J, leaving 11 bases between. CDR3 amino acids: CASILRGTDTQYF. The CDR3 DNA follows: TGTGCCAGCATTCTCCGAGGGACAGATACGCAGTATTTT.

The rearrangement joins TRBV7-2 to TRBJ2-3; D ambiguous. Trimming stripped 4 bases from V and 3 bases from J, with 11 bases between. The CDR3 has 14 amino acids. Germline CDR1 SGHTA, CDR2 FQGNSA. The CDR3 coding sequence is TGTGCCAGCAGCTGGACGTCCTCTACAGATACGCAGTATTTT. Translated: CASSWTSSTDTQYF.

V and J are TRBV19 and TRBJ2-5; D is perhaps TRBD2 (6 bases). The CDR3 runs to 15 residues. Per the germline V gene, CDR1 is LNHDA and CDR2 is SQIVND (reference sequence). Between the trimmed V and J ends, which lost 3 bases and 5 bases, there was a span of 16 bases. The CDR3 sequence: CASSIWSSAGETQYF. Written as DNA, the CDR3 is TGTGCCAGTAGTATTTGGTCTAGCGCAGGGGAGACCCAGTACTTC.

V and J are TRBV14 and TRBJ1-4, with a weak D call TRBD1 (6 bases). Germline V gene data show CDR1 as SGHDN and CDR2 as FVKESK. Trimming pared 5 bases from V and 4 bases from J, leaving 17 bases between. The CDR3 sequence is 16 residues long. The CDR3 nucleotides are TGTGCCAGCAGCGCCTACTCCGGACAGAATAATGAAAAACTGTTTTTT. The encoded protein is CASSAYSGQNNEKLFF.

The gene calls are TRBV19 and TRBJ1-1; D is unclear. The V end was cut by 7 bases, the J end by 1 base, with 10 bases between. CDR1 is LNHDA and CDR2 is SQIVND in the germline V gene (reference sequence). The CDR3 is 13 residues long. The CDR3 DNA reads TGTGCCAGTACTAGGTCCCAGAACACTGAAGCTTTCTTT. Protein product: CASTRSQNTEAFF.

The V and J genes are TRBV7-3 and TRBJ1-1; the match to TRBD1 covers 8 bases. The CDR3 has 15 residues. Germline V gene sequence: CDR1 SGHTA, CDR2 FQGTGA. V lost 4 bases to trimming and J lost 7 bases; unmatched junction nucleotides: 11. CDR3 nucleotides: TGTGCCAGCAGCTCAGGACAGGGACATCGTGGTGAAGCTTTCTTT. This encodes CASSSGQGHRGEAFF.

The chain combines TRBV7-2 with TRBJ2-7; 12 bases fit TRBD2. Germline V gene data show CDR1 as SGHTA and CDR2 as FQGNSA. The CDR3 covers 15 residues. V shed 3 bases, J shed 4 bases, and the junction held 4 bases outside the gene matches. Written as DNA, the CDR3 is TGTGCCAGCAGCTTCCGACTAGCGGGAGCGTACGAGCAGTACTTC. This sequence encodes CASSFRLAGAYEQYF.

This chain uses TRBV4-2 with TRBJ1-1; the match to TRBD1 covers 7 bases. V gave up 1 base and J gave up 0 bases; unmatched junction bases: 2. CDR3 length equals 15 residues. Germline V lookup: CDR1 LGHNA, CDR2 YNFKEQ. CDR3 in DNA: TGTGCCAGCAGCCAAGGGCAGGGGGTGAACACTGAAGCTTTCTTT. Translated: CASSQGQGVNTEAFF.

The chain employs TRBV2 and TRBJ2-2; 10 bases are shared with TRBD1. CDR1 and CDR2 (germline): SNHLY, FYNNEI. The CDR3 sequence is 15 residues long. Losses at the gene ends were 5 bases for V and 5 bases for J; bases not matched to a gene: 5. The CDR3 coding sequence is TGTGCCAGCAGTTTCGACAGGGGGCGGACCGGGGAGCTGTTTTTT. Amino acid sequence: CASSFDRGRTGELFF.

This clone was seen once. Here the CDR3 DNA reads TGCGCCAGCAGCTTGACTGGGACAGGGTTGGGGGTTAATGAAAAACTGTTTTTT. It yields the protein CASSLTGTGLGVNEKLFF. The gene calls are TRBV5-1 and TRBJ1-4; 9 bases are shared with TRBD1. The V gene's germline CDR1 is SGHRS and CDR2 YFSETQ. The CDR3 consists of 18 residues. After removal of 1 base from V and 4 bases from J, the junction contained 11 bases not matched to a gene.

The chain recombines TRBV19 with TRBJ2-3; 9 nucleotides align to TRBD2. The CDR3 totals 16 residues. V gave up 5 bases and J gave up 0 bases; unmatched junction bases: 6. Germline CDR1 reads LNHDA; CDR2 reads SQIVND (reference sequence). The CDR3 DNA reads TGTGCCAGTAGTCCGTATAGCGGGGGAAGCACAGATACGCAGTATTTT. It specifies CASSPYSGGSTDTQYF.

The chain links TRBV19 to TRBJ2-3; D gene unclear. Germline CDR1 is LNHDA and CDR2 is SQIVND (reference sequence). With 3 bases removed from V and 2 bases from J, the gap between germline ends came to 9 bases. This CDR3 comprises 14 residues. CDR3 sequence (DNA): TGTGCCAGTAGTATCTCGGCGGACACAGATACGCAGTATTTT. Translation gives CASSISADTDTQYF. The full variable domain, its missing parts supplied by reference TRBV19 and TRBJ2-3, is DGGITQSPKYLFRKEGQNVTLSCEQNLNHDAMYWYRQDPGQGLRLIYYSQIVNDFQKGDIAEGYSVSREKKESFPLTVTSAQKNPTAFYLCASSISADTDTQYFGPGTRLTVL.

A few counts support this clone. CDR3 sequence reads: CASSEIGVNYGYTF. For the CDR3, the DNA is TGTGCCAGCAGTGAAATCGGGGTGAACTATGGCTACACCTTC. The chain has TRBV6-1 and TRBJ1-2; D is unclear. CDR1 MNHNS and CDR2 SASEGT come from the germline V gene. The CDR3 has 14 amino acids. Trimming left V 2 bases short and J 2 bases short, with 9 bases between.

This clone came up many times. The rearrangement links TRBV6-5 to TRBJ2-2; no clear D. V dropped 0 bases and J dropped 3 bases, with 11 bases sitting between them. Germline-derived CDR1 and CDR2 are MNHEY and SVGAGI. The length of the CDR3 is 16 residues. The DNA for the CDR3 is TGTGCCAGCAGTTACTCCTGGGGTTTGGACACCGGGGAGCTGTTTTTT. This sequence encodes CASSYSWGLDTGELFF.

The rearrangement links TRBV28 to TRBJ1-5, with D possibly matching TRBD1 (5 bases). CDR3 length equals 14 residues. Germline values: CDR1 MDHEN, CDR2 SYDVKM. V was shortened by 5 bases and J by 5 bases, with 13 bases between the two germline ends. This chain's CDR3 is CASSTQGFDQPQHF. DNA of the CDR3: TGTGCCAGCAGTACCCAGGGTTTCGATCAGCCCCAGCATTTT.

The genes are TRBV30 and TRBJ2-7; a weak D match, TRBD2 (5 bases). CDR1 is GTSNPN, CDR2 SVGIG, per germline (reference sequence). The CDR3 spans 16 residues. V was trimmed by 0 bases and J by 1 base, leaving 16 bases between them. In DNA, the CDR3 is TGTGCCTGGAGTGTAACTAGTCACCTGCCTTCCTACGAGCAGTACTTC. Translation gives CAWSVTSHLPSYEQYF. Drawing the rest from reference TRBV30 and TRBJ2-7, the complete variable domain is SQTIHQWPATLVQPVGSPLSLECTVEGTSNPNLYWYRQAAGRGLQLLFYSVGIGQISSEVPQNLSASRPQDRQFILSSKKLLLSDSGFYLCAWSVTSHLPSYEQYFGPGTRLTVT.

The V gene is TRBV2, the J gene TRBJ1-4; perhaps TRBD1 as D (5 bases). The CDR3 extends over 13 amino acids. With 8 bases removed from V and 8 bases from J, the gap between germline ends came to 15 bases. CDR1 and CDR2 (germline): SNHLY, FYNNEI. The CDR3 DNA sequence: TGTGCCAGCTTGAGGCAGGGTTGGGAAAAACTGTTTTTT. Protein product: CASLRQGWEKLFF. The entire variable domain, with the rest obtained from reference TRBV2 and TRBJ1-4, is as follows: EPEVTQTPSHQVTQMGQEVILRCVPISNHLYFYWYRQILGQKVEFLVSFYNNEISEKSEIFDDQFSVERPDGSNFTLKIRSTKLEDSAMYFCASLRQGWEKLFFGSGTQLSVL.

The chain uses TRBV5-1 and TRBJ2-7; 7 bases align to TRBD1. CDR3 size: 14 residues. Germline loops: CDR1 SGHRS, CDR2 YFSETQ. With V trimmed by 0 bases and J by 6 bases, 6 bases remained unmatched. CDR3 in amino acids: CASSLEGALGEQYF. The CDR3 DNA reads TGCGCCAGCAGCTTGGAGGGGGCGTTGGGCGAGCAGTACTTC.

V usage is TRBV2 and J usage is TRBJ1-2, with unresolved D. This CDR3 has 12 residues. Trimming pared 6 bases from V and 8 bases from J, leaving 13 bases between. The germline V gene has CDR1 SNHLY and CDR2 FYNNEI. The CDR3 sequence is CASRAGRGGYTF. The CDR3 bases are TGTGCCAGCAGGGCAGGAAGAGGCGGCTACACCTTC. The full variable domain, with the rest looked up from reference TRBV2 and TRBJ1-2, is EPEVTQTPSHQVTQMGQEVILRCVPISNHLYFYWYRQILGQKVEFLVSFYNNEISEKSEIFDDQFSVERPDGSNFTLKIRSTKLEDSAMYFCASRAGRGGYTFGSGTRLTVV.

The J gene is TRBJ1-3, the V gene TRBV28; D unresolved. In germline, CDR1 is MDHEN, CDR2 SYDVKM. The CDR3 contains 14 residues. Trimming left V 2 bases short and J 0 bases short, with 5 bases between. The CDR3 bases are TGTGCCAGCAGTTTACCCGGCTCTGGAAACACCATATATTTT. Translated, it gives CASSLPGSGNTIYF.

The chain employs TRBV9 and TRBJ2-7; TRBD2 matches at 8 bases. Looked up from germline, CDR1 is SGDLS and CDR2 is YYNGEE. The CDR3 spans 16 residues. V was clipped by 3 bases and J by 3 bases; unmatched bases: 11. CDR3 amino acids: CASSAGSSGTLYEQYF. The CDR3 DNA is TGTGCCAGCAGCGCGGGGAGTAGCGGGACTCTCTACGAGCAGTACTTC.

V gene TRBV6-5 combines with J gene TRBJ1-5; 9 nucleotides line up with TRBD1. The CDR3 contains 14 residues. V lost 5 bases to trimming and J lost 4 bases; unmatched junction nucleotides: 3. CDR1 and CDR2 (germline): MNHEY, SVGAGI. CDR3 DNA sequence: TGTGCCAGCAGTCTCGGACAGGGGAATCAGCCCCAGCATTTT. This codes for CASSLGQGNQPQHF.

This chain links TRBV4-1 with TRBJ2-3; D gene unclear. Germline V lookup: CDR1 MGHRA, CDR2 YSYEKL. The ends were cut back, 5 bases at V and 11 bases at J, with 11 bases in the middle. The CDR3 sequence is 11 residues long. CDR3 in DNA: TGCGCCAGCAGCTTAGGACCAGAGCAGTATTTT. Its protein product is CASSLGPEQYF.